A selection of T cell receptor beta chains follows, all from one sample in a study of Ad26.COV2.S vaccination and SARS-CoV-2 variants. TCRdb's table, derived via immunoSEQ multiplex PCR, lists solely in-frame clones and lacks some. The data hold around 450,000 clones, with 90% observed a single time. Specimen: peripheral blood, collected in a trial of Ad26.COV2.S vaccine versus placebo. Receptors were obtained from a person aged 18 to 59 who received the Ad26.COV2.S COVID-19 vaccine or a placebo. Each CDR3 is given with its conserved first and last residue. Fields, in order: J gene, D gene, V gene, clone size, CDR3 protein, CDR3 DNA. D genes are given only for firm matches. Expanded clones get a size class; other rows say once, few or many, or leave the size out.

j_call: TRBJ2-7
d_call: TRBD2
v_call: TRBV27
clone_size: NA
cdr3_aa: CASSFRTSGANPYEQYF
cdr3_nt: TGTGCCAGCAGTTTTAGGACTAGCGGAGCTAACCCCTACGAGCAGTACTTC

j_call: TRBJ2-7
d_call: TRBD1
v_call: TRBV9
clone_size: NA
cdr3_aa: CASSFGQGYTIYEQYF
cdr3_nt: TGTGCCAGCAGCTTTGGACAGGGTTACACCATCTACGAGCAGTACTTC

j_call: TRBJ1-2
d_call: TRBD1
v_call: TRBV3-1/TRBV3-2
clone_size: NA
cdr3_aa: CASSRGQGNGYTF
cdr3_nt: TGTGCCAGCAGCCGAGGACAGGGTAATGGCTACACCTTC

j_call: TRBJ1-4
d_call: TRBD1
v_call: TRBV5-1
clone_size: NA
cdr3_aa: CASSLGQGAEKLFF
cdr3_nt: TGCGCCAGCAGCTTGGGCCAGGGGGCGGAAAAACTGTTTTTT

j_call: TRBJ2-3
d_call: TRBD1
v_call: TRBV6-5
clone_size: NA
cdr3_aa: CASIGGQDGTDTQYF
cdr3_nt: TGTGCCAGCATAGGGGGACAGGATGGCACAGATACGCAGTATTTT

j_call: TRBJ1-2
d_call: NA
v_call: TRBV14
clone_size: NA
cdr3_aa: CASSQVGIGGYTF
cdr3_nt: TGTGCCAGCAGCCAAGTGGGGATCGGCGGCTACACCTTC

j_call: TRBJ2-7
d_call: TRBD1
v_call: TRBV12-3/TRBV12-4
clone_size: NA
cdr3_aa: CASSSTGAYEQYF
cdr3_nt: TGTGCCAGCAGTTCCACAGGGGCCTACGAGCAGTACTTC

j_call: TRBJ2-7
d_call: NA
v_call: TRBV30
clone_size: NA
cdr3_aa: CAWRADITYEQYF
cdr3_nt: TGTGCCTGGAGGGCGGACATTACCTACGAGCAGTACTTC

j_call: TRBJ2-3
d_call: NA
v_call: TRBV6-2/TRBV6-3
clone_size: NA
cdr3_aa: CASSRVVDTQYF
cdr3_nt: TGTGCCAGCAGCAGAGTCGTAGATACGCAGTATTTT

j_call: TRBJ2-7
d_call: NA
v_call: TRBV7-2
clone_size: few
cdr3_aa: CASSRFAYEQYF
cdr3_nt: TGTGCCAGCAGCCGGTTCGCCTACGAGCAGTACTTC

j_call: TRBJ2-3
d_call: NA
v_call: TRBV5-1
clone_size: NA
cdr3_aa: CASSLGGSTDTQYF
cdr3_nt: TGCGCCAGCAGCTTGGGGGGAAGCACAGATACGCAGTATTTT

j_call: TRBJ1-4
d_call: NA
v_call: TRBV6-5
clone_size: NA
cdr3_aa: CASSYSNGNEKLFF
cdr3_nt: TGTGCCAGCAGTTACTCGAACGGTAATGAAAAACTGTTTTTT

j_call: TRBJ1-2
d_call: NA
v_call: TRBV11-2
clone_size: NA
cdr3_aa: CASSLGVRGGYTF
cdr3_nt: TGTGCCAGCAGCTTAGGCGTCCGAGGGGGCTACACCTTC

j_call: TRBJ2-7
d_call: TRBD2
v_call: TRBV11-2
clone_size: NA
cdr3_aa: CASSSDILAGETYEQYF
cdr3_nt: TGTGCCAGCAGCTCAGATATACTAGCGGGAGAGACCTACGAGCAGTACTTC

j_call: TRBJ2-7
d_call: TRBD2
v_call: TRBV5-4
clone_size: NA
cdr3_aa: CASSFRGGYEQYF
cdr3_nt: TGTGCCAGCAGCTTTCGCGGGGGCTACGAGCAGTACTTC

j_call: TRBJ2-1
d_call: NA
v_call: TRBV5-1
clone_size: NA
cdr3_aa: CASSLVGSSSYNEQFF
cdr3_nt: TGCGCCAGCAGCTTGGTGGGCTCCTCCTCCTACAATGAGCAGTTCTTC

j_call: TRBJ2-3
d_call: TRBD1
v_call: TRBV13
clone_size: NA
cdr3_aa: CASSLRQGATDTQYF
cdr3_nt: TGTGCCAGCAGCTTACGACAGGGGGCTACAGATACGCAGTATTTT

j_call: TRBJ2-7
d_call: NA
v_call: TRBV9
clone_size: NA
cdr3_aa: CASSATGSSSYEQYF
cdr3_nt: TGTGCCAGCAGCGCTACAGGCTCTAGCTCCTACGAGCAGTACTTC

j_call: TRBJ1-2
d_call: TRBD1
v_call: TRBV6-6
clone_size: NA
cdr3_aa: CASDDRVNGYTF
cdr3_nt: TGTGCCAGCGATGACAGGGTAAATGGCTACACCTTC

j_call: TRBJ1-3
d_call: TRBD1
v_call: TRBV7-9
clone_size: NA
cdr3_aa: CASSLGQGSGNTIYF
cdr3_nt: TGTGCCAGCAGCTTAGGACAGGGCTCTGGAAACACCATATATTTT

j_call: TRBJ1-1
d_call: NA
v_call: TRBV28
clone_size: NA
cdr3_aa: CASSTGGVEAFF
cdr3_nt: TGTGCCAGCAGCACCGGGGGAGTTGAAGCTTTCTTT

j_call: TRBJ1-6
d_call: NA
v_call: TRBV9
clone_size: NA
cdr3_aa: CASSVKGDNSPLHF
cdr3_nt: TGTGCCAGCAGCGTAAAGGGGGACAATTCACCCCTCCACTTT

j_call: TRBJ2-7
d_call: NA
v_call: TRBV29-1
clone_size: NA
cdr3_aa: CSVEILGAYEQYF
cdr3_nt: TGCAGCGTTGAAATCCTTGGGGCCTACGAGCAGTACTTC

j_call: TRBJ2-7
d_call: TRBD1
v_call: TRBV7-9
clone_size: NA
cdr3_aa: CASSLMGQATYEQYF
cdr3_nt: TGTGCCAGCAGCCTAATGGGACAGGCAACCTACGAGCAGTACTTC

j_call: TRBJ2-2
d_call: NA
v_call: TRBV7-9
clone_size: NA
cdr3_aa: CASSPDEGPFTGELFF
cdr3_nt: TGTGCCAGCAGCCCAGATGAGGGGCCCTTCACCGGGGAGCTGTTTTTT

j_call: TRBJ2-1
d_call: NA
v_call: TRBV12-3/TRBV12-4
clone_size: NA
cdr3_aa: CASSLESLFEQFF
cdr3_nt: TGTGCCAGCAGTTTGGAGAGTCTCTTTGAGCAGTTCTTC

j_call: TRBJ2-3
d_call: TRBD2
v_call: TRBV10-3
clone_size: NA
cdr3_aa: CAIMTSGSTDTQYF
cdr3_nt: TGTGCCATCATGACTAGCGGGAGCACAGATACGCAGTATTTT

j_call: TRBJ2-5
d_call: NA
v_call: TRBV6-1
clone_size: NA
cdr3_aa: CASSEAQGGGGSQETQYF
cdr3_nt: TGTGCCAGCAGTGAAGCCCAAGGGGGGGGCGGGTCGCAAGAGACCCAGTACTTC